These 27 T cell receptor beta chains were sequenced from one sample in a study of Ad26.COV2.S vaccination and SARS-CoV-2 variants. As to treatment: some 20 received Ad26.COV2.S at low or high dose, single or two shots; several received placebo; per-sample allocation not given. Day 63 after the first injection of vaccine or placebo was the sampling time. Assay: immunoSEQ multiplex PCR; the TCRdb copy retains only in-frame clones and omits some. The sample carries roughly 320,000 clones, 87% recorded once. Sample: peripheral blood, taken in a trial of Ad26.COV2.S vaccine versus placebo. All receptors come from a person between 18 and 60 years old who received the Ad26.COV2.S COVID-19 vaccine or a placebo.

V and J are TRBV6-2 or TRBV6-3 and TRBJ2-5; no clear D gene. This CDR3 is 14 amino acids long. V was shortened by 0 bases and J by 5 bases, with 10 bases between the two germline ends. Germline loops: CDR1 MNHEY, CDR2 SVGEGT. CDR3 DNA sequence: TGTGCCAGCAGTTACTCTGGCTTTCGGGAGACCCAGTACTTC. Residues: CASSYSGFRETQYF.

This chain links TRBV5-5 with TRBJ2-1; a weak D match, TRBD1 (7 bases). The germline V and J ends were trimmed by 4 bases and 2 bases, with 10 bases remaining between them. This CDR3 is built from 14 residues. The germline gives CDR1 SGHKS, CDR2 YYEKEE (reference sequence). The CDR3 loop reads CASSPRGAYNEQFF. CDR3 DNA sequence: TGTGCCAGCAGCCCCAGGGGGGCCTACAATGAGCAGTTCTTC.

The chain joins TRBV5-1 to TRBJ2-3, with D possibly TRBD1 on 6 matching bases. With 7 bases removed from V and 5 bases from J, the gap between germline ends came to 20 bases. Germline CDR1 SGHRS, CDR2 YFSETQ. This CDR3 has 15 amino acids. CDR3 amino acids: CASGLDRPRGDTQYF. DNA for the CDR3: TGCGCCAGCGGACTTGACAGGCCTAGGGGAGATACGCAGTATTTT.

This rearrangement joins TRBV30 to TRBJ2-1; possible D gene TRBD2, 6 bases. Germline lookup yields CDR1 GTSNPN and CDR2 SVGIG (reference sequence). V lost 2 bases, J lost 2 bases, and 13 bases lay in between. The CDR3 has 15 residues. For the CDR3, the DNA is TGTGCCTGGAGTCCCCGACTAGGCCCCTACAATGAGCAGTTCTTC. This sequence encodes CAWSPRLGPYNEQFF.

The V call is TRBV13, the J call TRBJ2-1; perhaps TRBD1 as D (5 bases). V lost 1 base, J lost 3 bases, and 13 bases lay in between. The CDR3 sequence is 16 residues long. The germline CDR1 and CDR2 sequences are PRHDT and FYEKMQ (reference sequence). CDR3 bases: TGTGCCAGCAGCTTAGTTGGGAAGGGGCTCTACAATGAGCAGTTCTTC. Its translation is CASSLVGKGLYNEQFF.

DNA for the CDR3: TGTGCCAGCAGTGGGTCCGGGACAGGGGACACCGGGGAGCTGTTTTTT. Protein sequence: CASSGSGTGDTGELFF. The chain couples TRBV6-1 to TRBJ2-2; 10 nucleotides match TRBD1. The ends lost 4 bases at V and 3 bases at J; junction bases unmatched: 5. The germline CDR1 and CDR2 sequences are MNHNS and SASEGT. There are 16 residues in the CDR3.

This clone was detected only a few times. The rearrangement uses TRBV7-3 and TRBJ1-1; 7 positions agree with TRBD1. J lost 7 bases, V lost 3 bases, and 5 bases had no gene match. The CDR3 runs 13 residues. CDR1 and CDR2 (germline): SGHTA, FQGTGA. The CDR3 here is CASSLGQYFEAFF. CDR3 sequence (DNA): TGTGCCAGCAGCTTGGGACAGTACTTTGAAGCTTTCTTT.

This clone was observed a handful of times. V usage is TRBV23-1 and J usage is TRBJ1-1, with D possibly being TRBD1 (5 bases). TRBV23-1 is assigned to the ORF class and has an uncertain function. The CDR3 is 17 amino acids. Trimming left V 0 bases short and J 1 base short, with 15 bases between. The CDR3 spells CASSQSNEGSWNTEAFF. The CDR3 DNA sequence: TGCGCCAGCAGTCAATCGAACGAGGGGTCCTGGAACACTGAAGCTTTCTTT.

The J gene is TRBJ1-1, the V gene TRBV7-2, with D possibly matching TRBD1 (6 bases). The CDR3 sequence is 14 residues long. Deletions cut 4 bases from V and 0 bases from J, with 9 bases between. Germline V gene lookup returns CDR1 SGHTA and CDR2 FQGNSA. The CDR3 here is CASSYDRMNTEAFF. The CDR3 nucleotides read TGTGCCAGCAGCTACGACAGGATGAACACTGAAGCTTTCTTT.

This clone showed up just once. The chain recombines TRBV5-1 with TRBJ1-2; D gene ambiguous. Germline CDR1 is SGHRS and CDR2 is YFSETQ. V was trimmed by 4 bases and J by 2 bases, leaving 15 bases between them. CDR3 size: 15 residues. The CDR3 spells CASSIRTDSNYGYTF. CDR3 nucleotide sequence: TGCGCCAGCAGCATTCGGACGGATTCCAACTATGGCTACACCTTC.

This clone occurred once. The J gene is TRBJ2-7, the V gene TRBV19; the D is unclear. The CDR3 runs to 14 residues. Germline loops: CDR1 LNHDA, CDR2 SQIVND (reference sequence). V lost 5 bases, J lost 6 bases, and 17 bases lay in between. Here the CDR3 reads CASSPPGGAPEQYF. DNA for the CDR3: TGTGCCAGTAGTCCGCCCGGTGGAGCCCCCGAGCAGTACTTC.

The J gene is TRBJ2-1, the V gene TRBV7-9; 7 nucleotides match TRBD2. The CDR3 is made up of 14 amino acids. Germline assignment: CDR1 SEHNR and CDR2 FQNEAQ (reference sequence). Trimming took 3 bases from V and 7 from J; bases not matched to a gene: 6. CDR3 sequence: CASSFSGRPNEQFF. The DNA of the CDR3 is TGTGCCAGCAGCTTTTCCGGGAGGCCTAATGAGCAGTTCTTC.

The rearrangement joins TRBV7-9 to TRBJ2-5, with D perhaps TRBD1 (6 bases). The V and J ends lost 4 bases and 2 bases respectively, with 23 bases between them. The CDR3 contains 18 residues. CDR1 and CDR2 from the germline V gene are SEHNR and FQNEAQ (reference sequence). CDR3 loop: CASSSHRTEKIQQETQYF. The CDR3 DNA reads as TGTGCCAGCAGCTCCCACCGGACAGAGAAGATACAACAAGAGACCCAGTACTTC.

V is TRBV2 and J is TRBJ2-7; a weak D match, TRBD1 (5 bases). Trimming shortened V by 6 bases and J by 3 bases, and 6 bases separated the two germline ends. This CDR3 comprises 11 residues. Germline CDR1 reads SNHLY; CDR2 reads FYNNEI. CDR3 DNA sequence: TGTGCCAGCAGGGACATCTACGAGCAGTACTTC. This sequence encodes CASRDIYEQYF.

V is TRBV19 and J is TRBJ1-2; 8 bases line up with TRBD1. CDR3 length: 16 residues. The germline CDR1 and CDR2 sequences are LNHDA and SQIVND (reference sequence). V lost 9 bases, J lost 4 bases, and 16 bases stayed unmatched. The CDR3: CASHVGRDRTIYGYTF. The DNA of the CDR3 is TGTGCCAGCCACGTGGGCCGGGACAGGACTATCTATGGCTACACCTTC.

V gene TRBV5-1 combines with J gene TRBJ2-3, with 16 bases identical to TRBD2. With V trimmed by 3 bases and J by 2 bases, 3 bases remained unmatched. This CDR3 is built from 17 residues. Looked up from germline, CDR1 is SGHRS and CDR2 is YFSETQ. The CDR3: CASSSGLAGGHTDTQYF. As DNA, the CDR3 is TGCGCCAGCAGCTCGGGACTAGCGGGGGGGCACACAGATACGCAGTATTTT.

V and J are TRBV18 and TRBJ1-5; D perhaps matches TRBD1 (6 bases). V was cut by 3 bases and J by 1 base, with 10 bases left in between. This CDR3 region has 15 residues. Germline loops: CDR1 KGHSH, CDR2 LQKENI. CDR3 in amino acids: CASSPSGTSNQPQHF. The CDR3 DNA is TGTGCCAGCTCACCTTCAGGGACAAGCAATCAGCCCCAGCATTTT.

This sequence joins TRBV9 and TRBJ1-4, with D possibly being TRBD1 (5 bases). Germline V gives CDR1 SGDLS, CDR2 YYNGEE. CDR3 size: 15 residues. Trimming left V 4 bases short and J 7 bases short, with 17 bases between. This chain's CDR3 is CASSPYGVGGEKLFF. The CDR3 coding sequence is TGTGCCAGCAGCCCATATGGTGTGGGGGGTGAAAAACTGTTTTTT.

The genes are TRBV6-5 and TRBJ2-7, with 9 bases lining up with TRBD1. V gave up 0 bases and J gave up 4 bases; unmatched junction bases: 4. The CDR3 is made up of 15 amino acids. Germline CDR1 is MNHEY and CDR2 is SVGAGI. The chain's CDR3 is CASSYSLQGAYEQYF. The DNA of the CDR3 is TGTGCCAGCAGTTACTCGTTACAGGGGGCGTACGAGCAGTACTTC.

The chain uses TRBV12-3 or TRBV12-4 and TRBJ1-1; D unclear. The ends were cut back, 2 bases at V and 1 base at J, with 5 bases in the middle. The CDR3 loop spans 13 amino acids. The CDR3 region has the DNA TGTGCCAGCAGTTTAACACCGAACACTGAAGCTTTCTTT. This gives the protein CASSLTPNTEAFF.

The chain joins TRBV10-1 to TRBJ1-5, with D maybe TRBD1 (5 bases). Looked up from germline, CDR1 is WNHNN and CDR2 is SYGVQD (reference sequence). Trimming took off 3 bases at V and 0 bases at J, with 12 bases between the two ends. The CDR3 totals 16 residues. Here the CDR3 DNA reads TGCGCCAGCAGTGACCGGGGCCCGGATAGCAATCAGCCCCAGCATTTT. Translation: CASSDRGPDSNQPQHF.

J is TRBJ2-7 and V is TRBV30; 8 nucleotides align to TRBD2. Germline-derived CDR1 and CDR2 are GTSNPN and SVGIG (reference sequence). Trimming took 2 bases from V and 5 from J; bases not matched to a gene: 5. This CDR3 is 13 amino acids long. DNA of the CDR3: TGTGCCTGGAGTCATCGGGGGGGCGACGAGCAGTACTTC. This encodes CAWSHRGGDEQYF. The entire variable domain, with the rest obtained from reference TRBV30 and TRBJ2-7, is as follows: SQTIHQWPATLVQPVGSPLSLECTVEGTSNPNLYWYRQAAGRGLQLLFYSVGIGQISSEVPQNLSASRPQDRQFILSSKKLLLSDSGFYLCAWSHRGGDEQYFGPGTRLTVT.

Only a few counts were recorded for this clone. The chain joins TRBV7-3 to TRBJ1-1; 9 nucleotides align to TRBD1. Germline lookup yields CDR1 SGHTA and CDR2 FQGTGA. With V trimmed by 5 bases and J by 0 bases, 7 bases remained unmatched. This CDR3 is 16 amino acids long. DNA for the CDR3: TGTGCCAGCAGCCCGACAGGGGGAAGGTTGAACACTGAAGCTTTCTTT. It codes for CASSPTGGRLNTEAFF.

The chain carries TRBV10-3 and TRBJ2-3, with TRBD2 matching 13 bases. With V trimmed by 6 bases and J by 2 bases, 8 bases remained unmatched. The CDR3 has 17 amino acids. CDR1 and CDR2 (germline): ENHRY, SYGVKD. In DNA form, the CDR3 reads TGTGCCATCAGCGGCCCGACTAGCGGGGGGTCCACAGATACGCAGTATTTT. This translates into CAISGPTSGGSTDTQYF.

The rearrangement uses TRBV7-9 and TRBJ2-7; no definite D call. The CDR3 is made up of 11 amino acids. Germline V gene lookup returns CDR1 SEHNR and CDR2 FQNEAQ (reference sequence). The V and J ends lost 3 bases and 6 bases respectively, with 6 bases between them. The CDR3 DNA follows: TGTGCCAGCAGCTTCCTAAGCGAGCAGTACTTC. Its translation: CASSFLSEQYF.

Comment on this clone: The sample has other DNA sequences that encode this CDR3 too. The rearrangement links TRBV18 to TRBJ1-6, with 7 bases identical to TRBD1. The germline V gene encodes CDR1 KGHSH and CDR2 LQKENI. Trimming at V came to 3 bases and at J to 7 bases, leaving 6 bases not matched to a gene. CDR3 length: 15 amino acids. The CDR3 region has the DNA TGTGCCAGCTCACCCACGGGACAGCGGAATTCACCCCTCCACTTT. Translated: CASSPTGQRNSPLHF.

This clone showed up just once. A junction end diverges from the germline sequence, so it may reflect a read error. The J gene is TRBJ2-1, the V gene TRBV4-3; D uncertain. CDR3 size: 12 residues. From germline, CDR1 is LGHNA and CDR2 YSLEER. CDR3 sequence reads: CASSQGYSEQFF. CDR3 nucleotides: TGCGCCAGCAGCCAGGGTTACAGTGAGCAGTTCTTC.